A selection of T cell receptor beta chains follows, all from one sample in a study of T-cell reconstitution after alpha-beta-depleted transplantation in children. TCRdb used MiXCR to reprocess the PCR reads, holding one entry per CDR3 protein. The data hold under 140,000 distinct CDR3 sequences, with 10% observed a single time. The sequencing here drew on PBMCs from the stem cell graft donor, taken from the stem cell graft. The receptors were sampled from a human donor who donated a stem cell graft to a child with acute lymphoblastic leukemia. CDR3s include the opening cysteine and the closing phenylalanine or tryptophan. Each record gives: J gene, V gene, clone size, CDR3 length, D gene, CDR3 protein, CDR3 DNA. The D gene is left open where the match is weak. Clone size is not always given. Where it is, it says once, few, many or a class for expanded clones.

J: TRBJ2-2; V: TRBV9; size: many; length: 13; D: -; CDR3: CASSPTPAGELFF; DNA: TGTGCCAGCAGCCCCACCCCCGCCGGGGAGCTGTTTTTT
J: TRBJ1-1; V: TRBV11-2; size: many; length: 13; D: -; CDR3: CASSLDRGIEAFF; DNA: TGTGCCAGCAGCTTAGATCGGGGAATTGAAGCTTTCTTT
J: TRBJ2-3; V: TRBV29-1; size: many; length: 14; D: TRBD2; CDR3: CSVVLAGGPDTQYF; DNA: TGCAGCGTAGTACTAGCGGGAGGGCCAGATACGCAGTATTTT
J: TRBJ2-3; V: TRBV6-1; size: many; length: 13; D: -; CDR3: CASSGQTTDTQYF; DNA: TGTGCCAGCAGCGGACAGACCACAGATACGCAGTATTTT
J: TRBJ1-4; V: TRBV5-6; size: many; length: 15; D: TRBD1; CDR3: CASSFRDRGPEKLFF; DNA: TGTGCCAGCAGCTTCCGGGACAGGGGACCTGAAAAACTGTTTTTT
J: TRBJ2-1; V: TRBV5-1; size: many; length: 15; D: TRBD2; CDR3: CASNEGGRASGEQFF; DNA: TGCGCCAGCAATGAGGGCGGGAGAGCTTCCGGTGAGCAGTTCTTC
J: TRBJ1-4; V: TRBV7-9; size: few; length: 14; D: TRBD1; CDR3: CASSLDRVGEKLFF; DNA: TGTGCCAGCAGTCTCGACAGGGTCGGTGAAAAACTGTTTTTT
J: TRBJ2-3; V: TRBV9; size: many; length: 14; D: -; CDR3: CASSVEGNPDTQYF; DNA: TGTGCCAGCAGCGTAGAGGGAAACCCAGATACGCAGTATTTT
J: TRBJ2-7; V: TRBV14; size: many; length: 14; D: -; CDR3: CASSQVWASYEQYF; DNA: TGTGCCAGCAGCCAAGTGTGGGCGAGTTACGAGCAGTACTTC
J: TRBJ1-4; V: TRBV12-3/TRBV12-4; size: -; length: 15; D: -; CDR3: CASSLALGAGEKLFF; DNA: TGTGCCAGCAGTTTAGCCTTGGGGGCAGGGGAAAAACTGTTTTTT
J: TRBJ2-7; V: TRBV7-2; size: many; length: 16; D: -; CDR3: CASSRRGSVISYEQYF; DNA: TGTGCCAGCAGCCGGAGAGGGTCGGTAATCTCCTACGAGCAGTACTTC
J: TRBJ2-1; V: TRBV7-8; size: many; length: 13; D: -; CDR3: CASSPGFRNEQFF; DNA: TGTGCCAGCAGCCCAGGGTTCCGCAATGAGCAGTTCTTC
J: TRBJ2-2; V: TRBV6-2/TRBV6-3; size: many; length: 14; D: -; CDR3: CASSPYGPRGELFF; DNA: TGTGCCAGCTCCCCCTATGGCCCTCGCGGGGAGCTGTTTTTT
J: TRBJ1-4; V: TRBV27; size: many; length: 15; D: -; CDR3: CASSDRPATNEKLFF; DNA: TGTGCCAGCAGCGACAGACCTGCAACTAATGAAAAACTGTTTTTT
J: TRBJ2-5; V: TRBV20-1; size: medium-sized; length: 14; D: TRBD1; CDR3: CSAPGDRGQETQYF; DNA: TGCAGTGCTCCCGGGGACAGGGGGCAAGAGACCCAGTACTTC
J: TRBJ2-7; V: TRBV10-2; size: few; length: 14; D: TRBD1; CDR3: CASSGQGGSYEQYF; DNA: TGCGCCAGCAGTGGACAGGGGGGCTCCTACGAGCAGTACTTC
J: TRBJ1-1; V: TRBV20-1; size: many; length: 14; D: -; CDR3: CSARDANLNTEAFF; DNA: TGCAGTGCTAGAGATGCAAACTTGAACACTGAAGCTTTCTTT
J: TRBJ1-2; V: TRBV4-1; size: many; length: 14; D: TRBD1; CDR3: CASSRQGASYGYTF; DNA: TGCGCCAGCAGCCGACAGGGGGCCTCATATGGCTACACCTTC
J: TRBJ1-1; V: TRBV10-1; size: -; length: 13; D: -; CDR3: CASSPGTDTEAFF; DNA: TGCGCCAGCAGCCCGGGGACGGACACTGAAGCTTTCTTT
J: TRBJ1-1; V: TRBV15; size: many; length: 16; D: -; CDR3: CATSRAGPSTNTEAFF; DNA: TGTGCCACCAGCAGAGCTGGGCCAAGTACGAACACTGAAGCTTTCTTT
J: TRBJ2-7; V: TRBV5-1; size: many; length: 13; D: TRBD1; CDR3: CASSSTGGHEQYF; DNA: TGCGCCAGCAGCTCAACAGGGGGCCACGAGCAGTACTTC
J: TRBJ2-7; V: TRBV29-1; size: many; length: 12; D: TRBD1; CDR3: CSVDFGTAEQYF; DNA: TGCAGCGTTGACTTCGGGACAGCCGAGCAGTACTTC
J: TRBJ2-7; V: TRBV28; size: many; length: 14; D: -; CDR3: CASSLKWSSYEQYF; DNA: TGTGCCAGCAGTTTAAAGTGGAGCTCCTACGAGCAGTACTTC
J: TRBJ2-1; V: TRBV7-2; size: many; length: 15; D: TRBD2; CDR3: CASSLGSGRLNEQFF; DNA: TGTGCCAGCAGCTTAGGAAGCGGGAGGTTAAATGAGCAGTTCTTC
J: TRBJ2-3; V: TRBV11-3; size: many; length: 15; D: TRBD1; CDR3: CASSLGQGVTDTQYF; DNA: TGTGCCAGCAGCTTGGGACAGGGGGTGACAGATACGCAGTATTTT
J: TRBJ2-5; V: TRBV12-3/TRBV12-4; size: many; length: 15; D: -; CDR3: CASSFSRSYWETQYF; DNA: TGTGCCAGCAGTTTCTCGAGATCGTATTGGGAGACCCAGTACTTC
J: TRBJ1-5; V: TRBV7-9; size: many; length: 14; D: -; CDR3: CASSLSRGGQPQHF; DNA: TGTGCCAGCAGCTTATCCAGGGGAGGTCAGCCCCAGCATTTT
J: TRBJ1-1; V: TRBV20-1; size: many; length: 12; D: TRBD1; CDR3: CSAPGGDTEAFF; DNA: TGCAGTGCTCCAGGGGGGGACACTGAAGCTTTCTTT
J: TRBJ2-7; V: TRBV29-1; size: many; length: 14; D: TRBD2; CDR3: CSAGTSGSSYEQYF; DNA: TGCAGCGCGGGGACTAGCGGTAGCTCCTACGAGCAGTACTTC
J: TRBJ1-3; V: TRBV14; size: many; length: 16; D: -; CDR3: CASSPRATRSGNTIYF; DNA: TGTGCCAGCAGCCCGAGAGCCACCCGCTCTGGAAACACCATATATTTT
J: TRBJ1-6; V: TRBV6-5; size: many; length: 16; D: TRBD1; CDR3: CASSYSPGTVYPPLHF; DNA: TGTGCCAGCAGTTATAGTCCCGGGACAGTATATCCACCCCTCCACTTT
J: TRBJ1-6; V: TRBV7-2; size: many; length: 16; D: -; CDR3: CASSLAGNTYNSPLHF; DNA: TGTGCCAGCAGCTTAGCAGGGAATACCTATAATTCACCCCTCCACTTT
J: TRBJ2-7; V: TRBV2; size: many; length: 15; D: -; CDR3: CASRDTGYGAYEQYF; DNA: TGTGCCAGCAGAGATACAGGGTACGGAGCGTACGAGCAGTACTTC
J: TRBJ2-3; V: TRBV7-2; size: many; length: 12; D: -; CDR3: CASSLRVDTQYF; DNA: TGTGCCAGCAGCTTACGCGTAGATACGCAGTATTTT
J: TRBJ2-5; V: TRBV15; size: medium-sized; length: 14; D: TRBD1; CDR3: CATSSDRGLETQYF; DNA: TGTGCCACCAGCAGTGACAGGGGATTAGAGACCCAGTACTTC
J: TRBJ1-1; V: TRBV6-2/TRBV6-3; size: few; length: 17; D: -; CDR3: CASTHRVRGTVNTEAFF; DNA: TGTGCCAGCACCCACCGGGTCAGGGGAACGGTTAACACTGAAGCTTTCTTT
J: TRBJ1-5; V: TRBV19; size: many; length: 14; D: -; CDR3: CASSKGHSNQPQHF; DNA: TGTGCCAGTAGTAAAGGTCATAGCAATCAGCCCCAGCATTTT
J: TRBJ1-4; V: TRBV5-1; size: many; length: 16; D: TRBD1; CDR3: CASSARDRKINEKLFF; DNA: TGCGCCAGCAGCGCCCGGGACAGGAAGATTAATGAAAAACTGTTTTTT
J: TRBJ1-4; V: TRBV9; size: many; length: 15; D: TRBD1; CDR3: CASSVDQGDNEKLFF; DNA: TGTGCCAGCAGCGTAGATCAGGGGGATAATGAAAAACTGTTTTTT
J: TRBJ1-1; V: TRBV12-3/TRBV12-4; size: many; length: 15; D: -; CDR3: CASSLYGGAGTEAFF; DNA: TGTGCCAGCAGTTTATATGGGGGTGCTGGCACTGAAGCTTTCTTT
J: TRBJ2-5; V: TRBV20-1; size: many; length: 19; D: TRBD2; CDR3: CSARDPSGRNPLHQETQYF; DNA: TGCAGTGCTAGAGATCCTAGCGGGAGAAATCCTTTACACCAAGAGACCCAGTACTTC
J: TRBJ2-7; V: TRBV5-1; size: many; length: 14; D: -; CDR3: CASSLAREGYEQYF; DNA: TGCGCCAGCAGCTTGGCCAGGGAAGGCTACGAGCAGTACTTC
J: TRBJ2-3; V: TRBV7-7; size: many; length: 18; D: TRBD2; CDR3: CAISLGETSGRASDTQYF; DNA: TGTGCTATCAGCTTAGGGGAGACTAGCGGGAGGGCCTCAGATACGCAGTATTTT